A few counts support the clone carrying this T cell receptor beta chain. Its antigen is still unknown. CDR3 size: 13 residues. Germline CDR1 MNHEY, CDR2 SVGEGT. The germline V and J ends were trimmed by 6 bases and 3 bases, with 9 bases remaining between them. TCRdb fed the 5' RACE reads into MiXCR, producing one record per CDR3 protein. The data contain some 500,000 distinct CDR3 sequences, about 13% of them singletons. The data were taken from a study of T cells after yellow fever vaccination. Whole-study results and caveats: Most primary-vaccination clones recurred post-booster (more than 95% CD4, 88% CD8).

This clonotype originated in a man under 40 who received the YFV17D yellow fever vaccine. The chain has TRBV6-2 or TRBV6-3 and TRBJ2-1, with D hard to call. This specimen was PBMCs, taken on the day of the yellow fever booster vaccination. The CDR3 sequence: CASRAESYNEQFF. The CDR3 DNA follows: TGTGCCAGCAGAGCCGAGAGCTACAATGAGCAGTTCTTC.